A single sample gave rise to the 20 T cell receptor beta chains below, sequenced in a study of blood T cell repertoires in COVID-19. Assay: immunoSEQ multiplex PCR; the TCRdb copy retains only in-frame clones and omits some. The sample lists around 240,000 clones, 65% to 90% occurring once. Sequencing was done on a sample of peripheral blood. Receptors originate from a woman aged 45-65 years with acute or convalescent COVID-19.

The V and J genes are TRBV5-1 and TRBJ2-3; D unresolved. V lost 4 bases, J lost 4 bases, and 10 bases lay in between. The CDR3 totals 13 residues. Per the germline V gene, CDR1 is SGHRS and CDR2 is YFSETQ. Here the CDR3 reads CASSPQTSDTQYF. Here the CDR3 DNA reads TGCGCCAGCAGCCCGCAGACTTCAGATACGCAGTATTTT.

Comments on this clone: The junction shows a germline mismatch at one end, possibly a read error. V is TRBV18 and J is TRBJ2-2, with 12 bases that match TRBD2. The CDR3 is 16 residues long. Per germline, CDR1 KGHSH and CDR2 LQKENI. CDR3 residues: CASSPLGLAGHRGAVF. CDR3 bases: TGTGCCAGCTCACCCCTCGGACTAGCGGGACACCGGGGAGCTGTTTTT.

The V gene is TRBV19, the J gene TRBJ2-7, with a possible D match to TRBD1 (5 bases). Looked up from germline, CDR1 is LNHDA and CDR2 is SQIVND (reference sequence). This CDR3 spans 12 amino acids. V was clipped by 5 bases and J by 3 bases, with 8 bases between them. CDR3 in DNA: TGTGCCAGTAGTCCCGACAGCTACGAGCAGTACTTC. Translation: CASSPDSYEQYF. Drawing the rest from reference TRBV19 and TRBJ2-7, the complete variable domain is DGGITQSPKYLFRKEGQNVTLSCEQNLNHDAMYWYRQDPGQGLRLIYYSQIVNDFQKGDIAEGYSVSREKKESFPLTVTSAQKNPTAFYLCASSPDSYEQYFGPGTRLTVT.

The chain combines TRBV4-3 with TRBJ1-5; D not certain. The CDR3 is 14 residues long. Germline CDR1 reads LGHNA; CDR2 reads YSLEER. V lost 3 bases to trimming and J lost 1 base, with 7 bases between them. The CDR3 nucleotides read TGCGCCAGCAGCCAGTCGGGGAGCAATCAGCCCCAGCATTTT. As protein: CASSQSGSNQPQHF.

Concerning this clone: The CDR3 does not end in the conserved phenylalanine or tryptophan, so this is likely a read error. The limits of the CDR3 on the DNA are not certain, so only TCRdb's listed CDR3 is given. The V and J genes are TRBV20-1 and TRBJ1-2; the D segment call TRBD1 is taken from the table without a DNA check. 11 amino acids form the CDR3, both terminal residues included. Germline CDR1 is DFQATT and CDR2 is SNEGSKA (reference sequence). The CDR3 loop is CSAFSPQHPLI.

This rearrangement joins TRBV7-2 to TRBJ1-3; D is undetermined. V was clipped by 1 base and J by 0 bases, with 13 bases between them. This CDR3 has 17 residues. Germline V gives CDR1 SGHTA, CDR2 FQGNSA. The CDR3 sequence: CASSLGSGPFSGNTIYF. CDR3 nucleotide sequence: TGTGCCAGCAGCTTAGGATCAGGCCCCTTCTCTGGAAACACCATATATTTT.

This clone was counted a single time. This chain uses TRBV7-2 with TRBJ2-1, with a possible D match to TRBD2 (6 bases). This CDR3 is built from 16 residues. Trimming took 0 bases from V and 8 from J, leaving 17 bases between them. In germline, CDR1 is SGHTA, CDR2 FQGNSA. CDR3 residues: CASSLAETSSFYEQFF. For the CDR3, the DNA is TGTGCCAGCAGCTTAGCGGAGACTAGTTCTTTCTATGAGCAGTTCTTC.

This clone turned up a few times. CDR3 coding DNA: TGTGCCAGCGGTGGAGGAACCCCGGGACTAGTTGGCGAGCAGTACTTC. Translation: CASGGGTPGLVGEQYF. This rearrangement joins TRBV6-1 to TRBJ2-7; 8 nucleotides line up with TRBD2. Trimming at V came to 8 bases and at J to 6 bases, leaving 18 bases not matched to a gene. This CDR3 spans 16 amino acids. Germline CDR1 and CDR2: MNHNS and SASEGT.

The CDR3 loop reads CASSSAGTLGETQYF. CDR3 sequence (DNA): TGTGCCAGCAGCTCCGCCGGGACACTGGGGGAGACCCAGTACTTC. The V call is TRBV6-5, the J call TRBJ2-5, with D maybe TRBD1 (6 bases). The CDR3 consists of 15 residues. The germline V and J ends were trimmed by 6 bases and 5 bases, with 19 bases remaining between them. Germline V CDR1 and CDR2: MNHEY, SVGAGI.

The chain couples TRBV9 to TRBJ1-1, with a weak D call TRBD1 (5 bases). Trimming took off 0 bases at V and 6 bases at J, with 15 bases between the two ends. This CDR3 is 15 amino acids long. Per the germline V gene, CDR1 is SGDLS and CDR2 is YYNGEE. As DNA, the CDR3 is TGTGCCAGCAGCGTAGGGGGCCGCCCTACTTCTGAAGCTTTCTTT. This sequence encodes CASSVGGRPTSEAFF.

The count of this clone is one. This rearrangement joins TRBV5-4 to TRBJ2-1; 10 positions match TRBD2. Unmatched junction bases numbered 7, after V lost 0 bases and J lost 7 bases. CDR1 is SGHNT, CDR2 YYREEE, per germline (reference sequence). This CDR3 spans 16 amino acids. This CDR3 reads CASSLESGRAGNEQFF. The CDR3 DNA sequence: TGTGCCAGCAGCTTGGAAAGCGGGAGGGCGGGGAATGAGCAGTTCTTC. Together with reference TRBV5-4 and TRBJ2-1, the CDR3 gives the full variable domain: ETGVTQSPTHLIKTRGQQVTLRCSSQSGHNTVSWYQQALGQGPQFIFQYYREEENGRGNFPPRFSGLQFPNYSSELNVNALELDDSALYLCASSLESGRAGNEQFFGPGTRLTVL.

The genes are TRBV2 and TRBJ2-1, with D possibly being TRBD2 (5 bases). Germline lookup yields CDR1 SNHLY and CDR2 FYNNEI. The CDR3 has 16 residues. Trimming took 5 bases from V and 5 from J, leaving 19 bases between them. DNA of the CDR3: TGTGCCAGCAGTAAACTGGGGAGCCGGGATGACAATGAGCAGTTCTTC. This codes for CASSKLGSRDDNEQFF. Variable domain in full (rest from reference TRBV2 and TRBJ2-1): EPEVTQTPSHQVTQMGQEVILRCVPISNHLYFYWYRQILGQKVEFLVSFYNNEISEKSEIFDDQFSVERPDGSNFTLKIRSTKLEDSAMYFCASSKLGSRDDNEQFFGPGTRLTVL.

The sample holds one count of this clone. CDR3 region: CASSSLQGTNYGYTF. The CDR3 nucleotides are TGTGCCAGCAGCTCATTACAGGGTACCAACTATGGCTACACCTTC. This chain joins TRBV11-1 and TRBJ1-2; D is perhaps TRBD1 (6 bases). This CDR3 region has 15 residues. Germline lookup yields CDR1 SGHAT and CDR2 FQDESV (reference sequence). Trimming stripped 4 bases from V and 2 bases from J, with 14 bases between.

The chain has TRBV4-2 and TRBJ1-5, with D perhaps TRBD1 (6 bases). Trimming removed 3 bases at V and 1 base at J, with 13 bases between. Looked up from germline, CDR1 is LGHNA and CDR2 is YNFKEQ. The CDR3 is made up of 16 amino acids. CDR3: CASSHITGSSNQPQHF. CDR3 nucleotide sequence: TGTGCCAGCAGCCATATAACAGGGTCCAGCAATCAGCCCCAGCATTTT.

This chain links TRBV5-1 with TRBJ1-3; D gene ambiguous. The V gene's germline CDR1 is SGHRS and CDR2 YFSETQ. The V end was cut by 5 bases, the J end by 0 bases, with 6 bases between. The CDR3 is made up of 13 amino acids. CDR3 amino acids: CASRQDSGNTIYF. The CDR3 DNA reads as TGCGCCAGCAGACAAGACTCTGGAAACACCATATATTTT.

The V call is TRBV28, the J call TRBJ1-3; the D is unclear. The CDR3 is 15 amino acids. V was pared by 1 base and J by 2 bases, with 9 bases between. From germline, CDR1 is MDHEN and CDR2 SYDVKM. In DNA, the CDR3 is TGTGCCAGCAGTTTATTTCGACAAGCTGGAAACACCATATATTTT. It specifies CASSLFRQAGNTIYF.

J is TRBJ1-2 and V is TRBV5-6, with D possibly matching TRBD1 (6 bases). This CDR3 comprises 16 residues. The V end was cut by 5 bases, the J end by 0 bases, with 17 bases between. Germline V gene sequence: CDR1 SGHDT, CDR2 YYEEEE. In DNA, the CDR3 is TGTGCCAGCAGTACCTATGACAGGTTAGCTAACTATGGCTACACCTTC. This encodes CASSTYDRLANYGYTF.

The CDR3 nucleotides read TGTGCCAGCAGCTCCTTATACCTGGACAGGGAAAACATTCAGTACTTC. Translated: CASSSLYLDRENIQYF. The V and J genes are TRBV11-2 and TRBJ2-4, with 8 nucleotides matching TRBD1. The junction had 10 bases not matched to a gene; V was cut back by 4 bases and J by 5 bases. The germline V gene has CDR1 SGHAT and CDR2 FQNNGV. The CDR3 is 16 residues long. Full variable domain (missing parts from reference TRBV11-2 and TRBJ2-4): EAGVAQSPRYKIIEKRQSVAFWCNPISGHATLYWYQQILGQGPKLLIQFQNNGVVDDSQLPKDRFSAERLKGVDSTLKIQPAKLEDSAVYLCASSSLYLDRENIQYFGAGTRLSVL.

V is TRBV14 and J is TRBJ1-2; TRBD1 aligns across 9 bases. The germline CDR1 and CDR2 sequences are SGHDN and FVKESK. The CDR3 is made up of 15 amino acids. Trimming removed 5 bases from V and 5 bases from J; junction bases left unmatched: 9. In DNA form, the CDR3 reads TGTGCCAGCAGCTACATAGGGACAGGGCTTTATGGCTACACCTTC. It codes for CASSYIGTGLYGYTF.

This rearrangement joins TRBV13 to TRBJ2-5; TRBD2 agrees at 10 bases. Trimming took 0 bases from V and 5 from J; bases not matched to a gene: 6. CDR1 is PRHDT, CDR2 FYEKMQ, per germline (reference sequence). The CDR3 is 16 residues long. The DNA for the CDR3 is TGTGCCAGCAGCTTAGGTGAAGCGGGGGGGCGCGAGACCCAGTACTTC. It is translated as CASSLGEAGGRETQYF. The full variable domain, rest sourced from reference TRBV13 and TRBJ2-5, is AAGVIQSPRHLIKEKRETATLKCYPIPRHDTVYWYQQGPGQDPQFLISFYEKMQSDKGSIPDRFSAQQFSDYHSELNMSSLELGDSALYFCASSLGEAGGRETQYFGPGTRLLVL.